This is a list of T cell receptor beta chains from one sample in a study of vaccination and CD4 T cells after COVID-19. These receptors' antigens are unknown. TCRdb used MiXCR to reprocess the PCR reads, holding one entry per CDR3 protein. The sample shows about 9,200 distinct CDR3 sequences, 60% to 70% of them seen only once. Sequencing was carried out using CD4+ T cells from blood, cultured in vitro. The receptors stem from a human donor who had recovered from COVID-19. Each CDR3 is given with its conserved first and last residue. The D gene is left open where the match is weak. Some rows mark clone size as missing; the rest say once, few, many or name a class of expanded clone.

v_gene	d_gene	j_gene	abundance	CDR3nt	CDR3aa
TRBV15	.	TRBJ1-1	.	TGTGCCACCAGCAGAGATGCAACTGAAGCTTTCTTT	CATSRDATEAFF
TRBV6-1	.	TRBJ1-1	large	TGTGCCAGCAGCGCCCGACCGACTTATGTGAACACTGAAGCTTTCTTT	CASSARPTYVNTEAFF
TRBV7-2	TRBD2	TRBJ2-7	.	TGTGCCAGCAGCTTCAGCGGGGGTCCCTCCTACGAGCAGTACTTC	CASSFSGGPSYEQYF
TRBV7-8	TRBD1	TRBJ1-2	.	TGTGCCAGCAGCGGTCAACGACAGGGGGGCTACACCTTC	CASSGQRQGGYTF
TRBV2	TRBD1	TRBJ2-7	once	TGTGCCAGCAGCCGGACAGGGTTCGACGAGCAGTACTTC	CASSRTGFDEQYF
TRBV20-1	TRBD2	TRBJ2-7	few	TGCAGTGCTAGAGTTGGTAGCGGGCCTTCCTACGAGCAGTACTTC	CSARVGSGPSYEQYF
TRBV4-3	.	TRBJ2-2	.	TGCGCCAGCAGCCGTCAAGGTGGGAACACCGGGGAGCTGTTTTTT	CASSRQGGNTGELFF
TRBV19	TRBD1	TRBJ1-2	.	TGTGCCAGTAGAAAGGGAGGGACAGGGACCCTCTCAAACTATGGCTACACCTTC	CASRKGGTGTLSNYGYTF
TRBV20-1	TRBD1	TRBJ1-6	.	TGCAGTGCTAGATCAGGGGGCGCAGGATCACCCCTCCACTTT	CSARSGGAGSPLHF
TRBV19	.	TRBJ1-1	.	TGTGCCAGTAGTGCCATCCAGAACACTGAAGCTTTCTTT	CASSAIQNTEAFF
TRBV19	TRBD1	TRBJ2-2	few	TGTGCCAGTAGTGCTACAGGGGTGGGAACCGGGGAGCTGTTTTTT	CASSATGVGTGELFF
TRBV23-1	TRBD1	TRBJ1-4	.	TGCGCCAGCAGCCCGGGACAGGCCGATGAAAAACTGTTTTTT	CASSPGQADEKLFF
TRBV6-2/TRBV6-3	.	TRBJ1-6	.	TGTGCCACGCGGCGGGCCTATAATTCACCCCTCCACTTT	CATRRAYNSPLHF
TRBV7-3	.	TRBJ1-1	few	TGTGCCAGCAGCTTGCGAGGGGACACTGAAGCTTTCTTT	CASSLRGDTEAFF
TRBV6-1	TRBD1	TRBJ2-1	.	TGTGCCAGCAGATCGGGACAGGGGGGGTACAATGAGCAGTTCTTC	CASRSGQGGYNEQFF
TRBV7-9	.	TRBJ1-3	.	TGTGCCAGCAGCTTTGGAACAGGCCCTGGAAACACCATATATTTT	CASSFGTGPGNTIYF
TRBV7-2	TRBD2	TRBJ2-2	.	TGTGCCAGCATCAAGGCTGCGGGAGAACCCGGGGAGCTGTTTTTT	CASIKAAGEPGELFF
TRBV20-1	.	TRBJ2-7	few	TGCAGTGCTAGCGGGCCCTACGAGCAGTACTTC	CSASGPYEQYF
TRBV5-8	.	TRBJ1-5	once	TGTGCCAGCAGCTTGCGCTGGGATCAGCCCCAGCATTTT	CASSLRWDQPQHF
TRBV20-1	TRBD2	TRBJ2-2	.	TGCAGTGCTCGCACCGGGACTAGCGGGGCGACCGGGGAGCTGTTTTTT	CSARTGTSGATGELFF
TRBV19	TRBD1	TRBJ1-4	.	TGTGCCAGTAGTAGGACAGGGAACAGTGGGAAACTGTTTTTT	CASSRTGNSGKLFF
TRBV30	.	TRBJ1-2	once	TGTGCCTGGAGTGTAAGCTCAGGGGTTGGCTACACCTTC	CAWSVSSGVGYTF